The present T cell receptor beta chain was sequenced within a study of response to subunit inactivated influenza vaccine. Study conclusions and caveats: T cells newly recruited by each seasonal influenza vaccination are few, the authors suggested.

The table lists this clonotype with a few counts. Antigen specificity is unknown. MiXCR, applied by TCRdb to the RT-PCR reads, yields one record per CDR3 protein. The sample includes about 650,000 distinct CDR3 sequences, less than 20% seen only once; the top ten take around a tenth. This CDR3 has 16 residues. With 4 bases clipped from V and 10 bases from J, the junction kept 10 bases outside the gene matches. CDR1 and CDR2 (germline): ENHRY, SYGVKD. The gene calls are TRBV10-3 and TRBJ2-3; TRBD2 matches 14 bases. The source was PBMCs from blood, collected 12 days after vaccination. This receptor was obtained from a man aged 45-60 years who received an inactivated influenza vaccine. CDR3 nucleotide sequence: TGTGCCATCAGTGGGACTCCGGGACTAGCGGGAGAGGCGCAGTATTTT. This translates into CAISGTPGLAGEAQYF.